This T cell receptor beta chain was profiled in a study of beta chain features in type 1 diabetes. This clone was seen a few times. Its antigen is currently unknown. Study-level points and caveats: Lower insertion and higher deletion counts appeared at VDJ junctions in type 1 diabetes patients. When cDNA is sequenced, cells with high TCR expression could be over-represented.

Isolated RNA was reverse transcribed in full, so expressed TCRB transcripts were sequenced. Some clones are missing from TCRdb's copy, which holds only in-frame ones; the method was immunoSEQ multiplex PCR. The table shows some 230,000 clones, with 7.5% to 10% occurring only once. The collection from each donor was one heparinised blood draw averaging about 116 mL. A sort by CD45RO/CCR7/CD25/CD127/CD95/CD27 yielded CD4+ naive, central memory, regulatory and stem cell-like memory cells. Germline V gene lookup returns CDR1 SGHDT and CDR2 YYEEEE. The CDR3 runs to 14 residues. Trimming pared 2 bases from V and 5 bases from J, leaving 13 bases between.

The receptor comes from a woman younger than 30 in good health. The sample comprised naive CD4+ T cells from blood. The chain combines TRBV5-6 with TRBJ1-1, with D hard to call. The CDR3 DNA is TGTGCCAGCAGCTTCGGGGATTATGGGACTGAAGCTTTCTTT. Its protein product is CASSFGDYGTEAFF.